This TCR beta chain comes out of a study of OX40 agonist ivuxolimab in advanced cancers. The V gene's germline CDR1 is SGHDT and CDR2 YYEEEE. V lost 2 bases, J lost 1 base, and 7 bases stayed unmatched. The CDR3 totals 18 residues. TCRdb keeps only in-frame clones here, not all; method: immunoSEQ multiplex PCR. The sample contains some 83,000 clones, about 89% of which appear only once. The rearrangement joins TRBV5-6 to TRBJ2-3; TRBD2 matches at 13 bases. The starting material was CD4+ or CD8+ T cells sorted from blood, obtained in a trial of the OX40 agonist ivuxolimab. This TCR derives from an adult with an advanced solid tumor such as melanoma, head and neck, liver or kidney cancer. The CDR3 sequence is CASSLVLAGGPGTDTQYF. Here the CDR3 DNA reads TGTGCCAGCAGCTTAGTACTAGCGGGAGGGCCGGGCACAGATACGCAGTATTTT. Filled out from reference TRBV5-6 and TRBJ2-3, the complete variable domain reads DAGVTQSPTHLIKTRGQQVTLRCSPKSGHDTVSWYQQALGQGPQFIFQYYEEEERQRGNFPDRFSGHQFPNYSSELNVNALLLGDSALYLCASSLVLAGGPGTDTQYFGPGTRLTVL.